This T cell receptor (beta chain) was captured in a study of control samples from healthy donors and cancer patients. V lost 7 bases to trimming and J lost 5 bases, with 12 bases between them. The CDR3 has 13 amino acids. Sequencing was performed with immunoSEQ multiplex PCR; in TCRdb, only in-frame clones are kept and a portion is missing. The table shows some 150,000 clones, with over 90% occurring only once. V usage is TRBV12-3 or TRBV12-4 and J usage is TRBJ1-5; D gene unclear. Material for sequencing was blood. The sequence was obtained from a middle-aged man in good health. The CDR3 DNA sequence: TGTGCCAGCACCGATCAGGTTCATCAGCCCCAGCATTTT. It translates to CASTDQVHQPQHF.